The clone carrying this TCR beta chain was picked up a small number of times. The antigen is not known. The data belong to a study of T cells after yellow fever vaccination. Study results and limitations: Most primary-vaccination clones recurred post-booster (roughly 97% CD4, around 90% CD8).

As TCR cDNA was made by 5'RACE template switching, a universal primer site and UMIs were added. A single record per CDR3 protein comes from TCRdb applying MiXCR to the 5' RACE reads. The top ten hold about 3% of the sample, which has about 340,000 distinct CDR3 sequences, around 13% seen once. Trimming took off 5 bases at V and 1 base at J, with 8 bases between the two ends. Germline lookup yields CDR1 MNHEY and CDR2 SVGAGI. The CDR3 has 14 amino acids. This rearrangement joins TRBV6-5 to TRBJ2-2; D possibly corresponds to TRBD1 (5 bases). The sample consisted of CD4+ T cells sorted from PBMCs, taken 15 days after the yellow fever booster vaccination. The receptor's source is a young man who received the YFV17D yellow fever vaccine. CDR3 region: CASSTGQNTGELFF. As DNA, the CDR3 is TGTGCCAGCAGTACAGGCCAGAACACCGGGGAGCTGTTTTTT.